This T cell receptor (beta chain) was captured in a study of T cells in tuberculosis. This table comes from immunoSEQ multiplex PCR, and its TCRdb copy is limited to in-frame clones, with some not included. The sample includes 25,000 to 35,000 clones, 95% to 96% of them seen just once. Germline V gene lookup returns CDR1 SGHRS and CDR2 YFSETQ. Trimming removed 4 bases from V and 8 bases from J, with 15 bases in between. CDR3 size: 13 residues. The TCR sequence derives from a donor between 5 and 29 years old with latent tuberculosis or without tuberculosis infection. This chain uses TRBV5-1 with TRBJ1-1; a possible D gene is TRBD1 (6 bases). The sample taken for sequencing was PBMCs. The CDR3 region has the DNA TGCGCCAGCAGCCGAACCTCCGGGACAGAAGCTTTCTTT. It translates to CASSRTSGTEAFF.